Following are 16 T cell receptor beta chains from one sample sequenced in a study of blood T cell repertoires in COVID-19 (dated by TCRdb to 2020 to 2022). The method was the immunoSEQ multiplex PCR assay. TCRdb took over this immuneACCESS table, retaining in-frame rearrangements with V and J assigned. Such tables are incomplete; in checked studies, under half of the missing clones stem from an unresolved V gene, and the remainder is unexplained. Across this sample there are 260,000 or so clones, with about 80% seen only once. Of the sample, 7.5% to 9% falls within the top ten clones. The specimen was peripheral blood. The source is a human donor in a cohort sampled during active COVID-19.

V is TRBV7-9 and J is TRBJ2-1, with TRBD1 matching 12 bases. V lost 1 base to trimming and J lost 7 bases; unmatched junction nucleotides: 8. The CDR3 length is 17 residues. Looked up from germline, CDR1 is SEHNR and CDR2 is FQNEAQ (reference sequence). The DNA for the CDR3 is TGTGCCAGCAGCTTAGGCAGGGGACAGGGGGCTCTTAATGAGCAGTTCTTC. Its translation is CASSLGRGQGALNEQFF. Variable domain in full (rest from reference TRBV7-9 and TRBJ2-1): DTGVSQNPRHKITKRGQNVTFRCDPISEHNRLYWYRQTLGQGPEFLTYFQNEAQLEKSRLLSDRFSAERPKGSFSTLEIQRTEQGDSAMYLCASSLGRGQGALNEQFFGPGTRLTVL.

This chain links TRBV15 with TRBJ2-7, with a tentative D call TRBD1 (5 bases). V was shortened by 2 bases and J by 3 bases, with 5 bases between the two germline ends. Germline V gene data show CDR1 as LNHNV and CDR2 as YYDKDF (reference sequence). The length of the CDR3 is 12 residues. This CDR3 reads CATSRQGYEQYF. CDR3 nucleotides: TGTGCCACCAGCAGACAGGGCTACGAGCAGTACTTC.

This chain links TRBV11-2 with TRBJ2-7, with D possibly matching TRBD2 (8 bases). The germline V gene encodes CDR1 SGHAT and CDR2 FQNNGV. The CDR3 extends over 16 amino acids. The V end lost 1 base, the J end lost 2 bases, and 15 bases lay between the germline ends. Here the CDR3 reads CASSLAGGTVPYEQYF. The CDR3 region has the DNA TGTGCCAGCAGCTTAGCGGGGGGGACAGTACCCTACGAGCAGTACTTC. Full variable domain (outside the CDR3, taken from reference TRBV11-2 and TRBJ2-7): EAGVAQSPRYKIIEKRQSVAFWCNPISGHATLYWYQQILGQGPKLLIQFQNNGVVDDSQLPKDRFSAERLKGVDSTLKIQPAKLEDSAVYLCASSLAGGTVPYEQYFGPGTRLTVT.

The chain recombines TRBV10-2 with TRBJ2-7, with D possibly being TRBD2 (6 bases). CDR3 length: 14 residues. Per the germline V gene, CDR1 is WSHSY and CDR2 is SAAADI. V lost 6 bases, J lost 0 bases, and 12 bases lay in between. The chain's CDR3 is CASRFGGSSYEQYF. The CDR3 DNA reads TGCGCCAGCAGGTTCGGGGGTAGCTCCTACGAGCAGTACTTC.

J is TRBJ1-2 and V is TRBV5-1, with 8 bases identical to TRBD1. Germline V gene sequence: CDR1 SGHRS, CDR2 YFSETQ. The CDR3 is 15 amino acids. V lost 4 bases to trimming and J lost 8 bases; unmatched junction nucleotides: 13. The chain's CDR3 is CASSGPGTGLAGYTF. The DNA for the CDR3 is TGCGCCAGCAGCGGCCCCGGGACAGGCCTTGCGGGCTACACCTTC.

This rearrangement joins TRBV11-2 to TRBJ1-1; D remains unclear. Germline CDR1 SGHAT, CDR2 FQNNGV. V was pared by 2 bases and J by 2 bases, with 9 bases between. This CDR3 has 14 amino acids. The CDR3 sequence: CASSLFPGNTEAFF. The CDR3 region has the DNA TGTGCCAGCAGCTTATTTCCAGGCAACACTGAAGCTTTCTTT.

The V gene is TRBV19, the J gene TRBJ2-5; unclear D gene. Germline V CDR1 and CDR2: LNHDA, SQIVND (reference sequence). Trimming took off 2 bases at V and 4 bases at J, with 8 bases between the two ends. The CDR3 has 13 residues. The CDR3 sequence: CASSISRLETQYF. CDR3 nucleotides: TGTGCCAGTAGTATAAGTAGATTAGAGACCCAGTACTTC.

A single count supports this clone. The chain recombines TRBV11-3 with TRBJ2-1; weak D call: TRBD1 (6 bases). The CDR3 loop spans 15 amino acids. Trimming stripped 5 bases from V and 5 bases from J, with 16 bases between. Germline V gene data show CDR1 as SGHNT and CDR2 as YENEEA. CDR3 residues: CASSLLGQLNNEQFF. The CDR3 DNA reads TGTGCCAGCAGCCTTCTCGGACAGTTAAACAATGAGCAGTTCTTC.

Comments on this clone: Mismatch with germline at one junction end may stem from a read error. The V call is TRBV6-1, the J call TRBJ1-5; the D is unclear. The CDR3 runs 12 residues. Germline V CDR1 and CDR2: MNHNS, SASEGT. The CDR3 is CASSEVGQPQHF. CDR3 DNA sequence: TGTGCCAGCAGCGAAGTCGGTCAGCCCCAGCATTTT.

The CDR3 spells CASSLAPPETQYF. The CDR3 nucleotides are TGTGCCAGCAGCTTAGCTCCCCCGGAGACCCAGTACTTC. The V gene is TRBV7-6, the J gene TRBJ2-5; D not certain. Germline lookup yields CDR1 SGHVS and CDR2 FNYEAQ. This CDR3 is built from 13 residues. The V gene lost 0 bases and the J gene lost 5 bases, with 7 bases spanning the gap.

V is TRBV7-8 and J is TRBJ1-4; 9 bases are shared with TRBD1. Germline CDR1 is SGHVS and CDR2 is FQNEAQ. The V segment lost 5 bases and the J segment 8 bases; nucleotides outside the gene matches: 9. The CDR3 has 15 residues. CDR3 loop: CASSPRQGEHEKLFF. CDR3 nucleotide sequence: TGTGCCAGCAGCCCTAGACAGGGGGAGCACGAAAAACTGTTTTTT. Using reference TRBV7-8 and TRBJ1-4 for the parts outside the CDR3, the full variable domain is GAGVSQSPRYKVAKRGQDVALRCDPISGHVSLFWYQQALGQGPEFLTYFQNEAQLDKSGLPSDRFFAERPEGSVSTLKIQRTQQEDSAVYLCASSPRQGEHEKLFFGSGTQLSVL.

There are a few counts of this clone. J is TRBJ2-5 and V is TRBV6-1; D not certain. The CDR3 spans 13 residues. The germline V gene has CDR1 MNHNS and CDR2 SASEGT. Trimming stripped 2 bases from V and 2 bases from J, with 6 bases between. The CDR3 loop is CASSEFMQETQYF. In nucleotides, the CDR3 is TGTGCCAGCAGTGAATTCATGCAAGAGACCCAGTACTTC.

This clone was recorded once. The gene calls are TRBV5-1 and TRBJ1-2, with D uncertain. V lost 5 bases to trimming and J lost 1 base, with 12 bases between them. The CDR3 is made up of 14 amino acids. Germline lookup yields CDR1 SGHRS and CDR2 YFSETQ. The CDR3 DNA is TGCGCCAGCAGAGAGGGTTCCGTTAACTATGGCTACACCTTC. Translated: CASREGSVNYGYTF.

The rearrangement uses TRBV19 and TRBJ1-2; 8 nucleotides align to TRBD1. CDR3 length equals 12 residues. Trimming took 3 bases from V and 7 from J; bases not matched to a gene: 1. Looked up from germline, CDR1 is LNHDA and CDR2 is SQIVND (reference sequence). The CDR3: CASSMDRVGYTF. In nucleotides, the CDR3 is TGTGCCAGTAGTATGGACAGGGTTGGCTACACCTTC.

V usage is TRBV5-4 and J usage is TRBJ2-7; TRBD1 agrees at 7 bases. The J segment lost 3 bases and the V segment lost 3 bases, leaving 12 bases of the junction unmatched. The CDR3 has 16 residues. The germline V gene encodes CDR1 SGHNT and CDR2 YYREEE (reference sequence). Written as DNA, the CDR3 is TGTGCCAGCAGCTCCAGGACAGGTGTTTGGGGCTACGAGCAGTACTTC. As protein: CASSSRTGVWGYEQYF.

The J gene is TRBJ1-6, the V gene TRBV6-1, with 7 nucleotides matching TRBD1. Germline-derived CDR1 and CDR2 are MNHNS and SASEGT. This CDR3 comprises 18 residues. Trimming removed 2 bases from V and 8 bases from J; junction bases left unmatched: 15. CDR3 nucleotide sequence: TGTGCCAGCAGTGAAACGCCGCCGGGACAGCTAAAGTATTCACCCCTCCACTTT. Its translation: CASSETPPGQLKYSPLHF.